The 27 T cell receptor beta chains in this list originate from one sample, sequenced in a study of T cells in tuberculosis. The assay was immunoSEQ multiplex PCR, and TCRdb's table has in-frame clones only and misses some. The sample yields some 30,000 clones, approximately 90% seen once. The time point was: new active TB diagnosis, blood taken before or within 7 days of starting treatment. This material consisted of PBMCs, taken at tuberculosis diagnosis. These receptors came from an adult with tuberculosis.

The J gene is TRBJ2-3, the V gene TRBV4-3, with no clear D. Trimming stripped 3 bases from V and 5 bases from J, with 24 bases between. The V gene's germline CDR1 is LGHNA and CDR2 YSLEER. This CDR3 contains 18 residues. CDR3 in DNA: TGCGCCAGCAGCCAGCGTCCGATAGCTATGACGATAATAGATACGCAGTATTTT. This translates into CASSQRPIAMTIIDTQYF.

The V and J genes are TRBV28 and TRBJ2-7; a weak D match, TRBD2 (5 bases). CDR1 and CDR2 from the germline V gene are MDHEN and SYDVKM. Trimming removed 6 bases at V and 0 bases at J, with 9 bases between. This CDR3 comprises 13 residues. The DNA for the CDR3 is TGTGCCAGCAGGCAGGACTCCTCCTACGAGCAGTACTTC. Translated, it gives CASRQDSSYEQYF.

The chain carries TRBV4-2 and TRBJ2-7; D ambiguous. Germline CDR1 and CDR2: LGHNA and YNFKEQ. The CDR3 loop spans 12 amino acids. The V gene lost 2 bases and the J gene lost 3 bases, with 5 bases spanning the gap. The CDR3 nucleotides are TGTGCCAGCAGCCAACCCAACTACGAGCAGTACTTC. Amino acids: CASSQPNYEQYF.

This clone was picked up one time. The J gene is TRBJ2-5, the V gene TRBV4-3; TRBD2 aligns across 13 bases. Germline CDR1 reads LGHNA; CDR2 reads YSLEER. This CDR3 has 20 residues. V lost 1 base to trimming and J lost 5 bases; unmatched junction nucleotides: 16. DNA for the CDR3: TGCGCCAGCAGCCAAGGGGGGAGGTCGGGACTAGCGGGATACGGGGAGACCCAGTACTTC. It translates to CASSQGGRSGLAGYGETQYF.

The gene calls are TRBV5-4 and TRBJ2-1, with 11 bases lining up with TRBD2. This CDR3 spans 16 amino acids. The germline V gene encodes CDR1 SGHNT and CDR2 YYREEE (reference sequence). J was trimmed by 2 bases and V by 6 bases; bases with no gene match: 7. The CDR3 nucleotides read TGTGCCAGCACCCCCTTAGCGGGGGGGGCCTACAATGAGCAGTTCTTC. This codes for CASTPLAGGAYNEQFF.

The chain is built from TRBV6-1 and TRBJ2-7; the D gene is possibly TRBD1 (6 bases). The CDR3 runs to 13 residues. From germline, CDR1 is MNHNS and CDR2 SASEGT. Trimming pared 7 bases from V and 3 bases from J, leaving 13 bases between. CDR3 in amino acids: CASTTWTDYEQYF. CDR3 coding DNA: TGTGCCAGCACTACCTGGACAGACTACGAGCAGTACTTC.

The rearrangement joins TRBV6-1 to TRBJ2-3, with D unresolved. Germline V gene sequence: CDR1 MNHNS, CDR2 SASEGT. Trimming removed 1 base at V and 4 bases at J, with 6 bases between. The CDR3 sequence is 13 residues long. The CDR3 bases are TGTGCCAGCAGTGAAGGTCCCGCAGATACGCAGTATTTT. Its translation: CASSEGPADTQYF.

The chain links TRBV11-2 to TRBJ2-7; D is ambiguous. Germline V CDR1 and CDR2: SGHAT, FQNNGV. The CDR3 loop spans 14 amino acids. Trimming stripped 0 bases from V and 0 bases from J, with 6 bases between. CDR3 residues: CASSLDPGSYEQYF. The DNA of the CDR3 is TGTGCCAGCAGCTTAGATCCGGGCTCCTACGAGCAGTACTTC.

In DNA form, the CDR3 reads TGCGCCAGCAGCCAAGAATGGGGCGCAGCCAAAAACATTCAGTACTTC. Translating gives CASSQEWGAAKNIQYF. The V and J genes are TRBV4-3 and TRBJ2-4, with D possibly being TRBD1 (5 bases). The germline CDR1 and CDR2 sequences are LGHNA and YSLEER. Trimming took 0 bases from V and 0 from J, leaving 9 bases between them. CDR3 length: 16 amino acids.

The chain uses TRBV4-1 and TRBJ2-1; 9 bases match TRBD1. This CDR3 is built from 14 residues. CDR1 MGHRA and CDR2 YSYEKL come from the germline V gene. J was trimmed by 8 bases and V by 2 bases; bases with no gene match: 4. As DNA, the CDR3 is TGCGCCAGCAGCCAATATGGACAGGGGCATGAGCAGTTCTTC. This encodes CASSQYGQGHEQFF.

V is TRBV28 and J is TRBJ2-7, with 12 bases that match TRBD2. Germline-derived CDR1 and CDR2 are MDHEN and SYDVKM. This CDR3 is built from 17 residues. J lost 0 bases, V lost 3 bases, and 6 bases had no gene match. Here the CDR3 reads CASSFGTSGYSSYEQYF. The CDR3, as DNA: TGTGCCAGCAGTTTCGGGACTAGCGGGTACAGCTCCTACGAGCAGTACTTC.

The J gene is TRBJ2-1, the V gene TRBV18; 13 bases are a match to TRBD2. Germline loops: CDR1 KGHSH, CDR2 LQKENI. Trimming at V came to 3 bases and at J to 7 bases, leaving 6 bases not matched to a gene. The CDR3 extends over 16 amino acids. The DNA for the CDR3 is TGTGCCAGCTCACCTTGGACTAGCGGGAGTCCAAATGAGCAGTTCTTC. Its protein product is CASSPWTSGSPNEQFF.

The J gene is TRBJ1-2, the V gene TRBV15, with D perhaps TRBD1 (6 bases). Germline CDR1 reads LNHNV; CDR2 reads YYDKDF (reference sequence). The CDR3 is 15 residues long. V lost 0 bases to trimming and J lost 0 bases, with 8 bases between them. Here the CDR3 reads CATSREGASNYGYTF. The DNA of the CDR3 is TGTGCCACCAGCAGAGAGGGGGCGTCTAACTATGGCTACACCTTC.

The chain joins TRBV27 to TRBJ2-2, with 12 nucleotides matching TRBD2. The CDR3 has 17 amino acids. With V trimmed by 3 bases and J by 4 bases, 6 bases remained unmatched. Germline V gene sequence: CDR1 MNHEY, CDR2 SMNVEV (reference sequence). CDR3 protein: CASSFLAGGVGTGELFF. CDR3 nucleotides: TGTGCCAGCAGTTTCCTAGCGGGAGGGGTAGGCACCGGGGAGCTGTTTTTT.

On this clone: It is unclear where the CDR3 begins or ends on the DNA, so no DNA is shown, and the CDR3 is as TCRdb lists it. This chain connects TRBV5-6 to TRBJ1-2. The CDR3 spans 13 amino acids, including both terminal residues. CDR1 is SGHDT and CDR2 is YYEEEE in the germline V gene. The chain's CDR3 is CASSLNLVGEGTF.

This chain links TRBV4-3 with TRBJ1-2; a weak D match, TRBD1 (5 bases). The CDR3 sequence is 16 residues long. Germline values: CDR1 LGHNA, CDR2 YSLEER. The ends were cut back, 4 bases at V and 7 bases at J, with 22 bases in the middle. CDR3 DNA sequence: TGCGCCAGCAGCCCTACAGGACGTTACGACCCGGGTGGCTACACCTTC. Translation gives CASSPTGRYDPGGYTF.

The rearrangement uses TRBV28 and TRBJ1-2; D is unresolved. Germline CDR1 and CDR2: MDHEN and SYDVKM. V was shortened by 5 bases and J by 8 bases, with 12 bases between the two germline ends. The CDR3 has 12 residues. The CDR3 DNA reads TGTGCCAGCAGTCTTATACTCACCGGCTACACCTTC. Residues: CASSLILTGYTF.

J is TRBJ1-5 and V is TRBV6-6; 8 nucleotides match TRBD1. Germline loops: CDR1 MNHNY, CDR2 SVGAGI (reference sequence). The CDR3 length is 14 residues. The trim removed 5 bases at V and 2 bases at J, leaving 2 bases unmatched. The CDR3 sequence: CASSDRGGNQPQHF. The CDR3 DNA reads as TGTGCCAGCAGTGACAGGGGTGGCAATCAGCCCCAGCATTTT.

The CDR3 bases are TGTGCCAGCAGCCCGAGGGGGAGTCCAACCGGGGAGCTGTTTTTT. It encodes CASSPRGSPTGELFF. The V gene is TRBV7-9, the J gene TRBJ2-2; the D gene is possibly TRBD1 (6 bases). The CDR3 runs 15 residues. The V gene's germline CDR1 is SEHNR and CDR2 FQNEAQ (reference sequence). Trimming removed 5 bases from V and 5 bases from J, with 15 bases in between.

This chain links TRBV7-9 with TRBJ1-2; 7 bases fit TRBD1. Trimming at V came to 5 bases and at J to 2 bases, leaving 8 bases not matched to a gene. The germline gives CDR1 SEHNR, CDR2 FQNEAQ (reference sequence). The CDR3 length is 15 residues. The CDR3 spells CASSRRGTVNYGYTF. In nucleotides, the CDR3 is TGTGCCAGCAGCCGCCGCGGGACAGTAAACTATGGCTACACCTTC. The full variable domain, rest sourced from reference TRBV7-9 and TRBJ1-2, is DTGVSQNPRHKITKRGQNVTFRCDPISEHNRLYWYRQTLGQGPEFLTYFQNEAQLEKSRLLSDRFSAERPKGSFSTLEIQRTEQGDSAMYLCASSRRGTVNYGYTFGSGTRLTVV.

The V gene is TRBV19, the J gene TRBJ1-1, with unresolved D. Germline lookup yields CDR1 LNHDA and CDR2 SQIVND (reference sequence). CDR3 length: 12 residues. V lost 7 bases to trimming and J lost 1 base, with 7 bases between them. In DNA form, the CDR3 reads TGTGCCAGTACCTATGGGAACACTGAAGCTTTCTTT. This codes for CASTYGNTEAFF.

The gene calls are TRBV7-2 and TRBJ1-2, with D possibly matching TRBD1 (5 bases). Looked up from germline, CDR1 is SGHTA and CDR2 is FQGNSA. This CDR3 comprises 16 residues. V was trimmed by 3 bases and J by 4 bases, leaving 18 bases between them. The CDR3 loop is CASSFSGQGGSYGYTF. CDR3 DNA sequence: TGTGCCAGCAGCTTTTCCGGTCAGGGCGGATCCTATGGCTACACCTTC.

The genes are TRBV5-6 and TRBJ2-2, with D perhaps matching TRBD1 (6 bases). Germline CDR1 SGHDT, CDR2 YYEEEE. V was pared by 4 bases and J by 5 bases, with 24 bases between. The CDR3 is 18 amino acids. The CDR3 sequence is CASSPLVGAPNGTGELFF. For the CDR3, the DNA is TGTGCCAGCAGCCCCTTGGTGGGGGCACCCAATGGGACCGGGGAGCTGTTTTTT.

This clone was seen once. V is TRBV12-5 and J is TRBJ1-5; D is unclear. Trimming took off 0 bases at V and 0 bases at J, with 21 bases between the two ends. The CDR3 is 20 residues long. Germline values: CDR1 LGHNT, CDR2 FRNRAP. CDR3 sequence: CASGLVPWAGSFPSNQPQHF. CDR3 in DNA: TGTGCTAGTGGTTTGGTACCCTGGGCAGGAAGTTTTCCTAGCAATCAGCCCCAGCATTTT. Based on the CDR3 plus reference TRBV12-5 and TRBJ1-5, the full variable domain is DARVTQTPRHKVTEMGQEVTMRCQPILGHNTVFWYRQTMMQGLELLAYFRNRAPLDDSGMPKDRFSAEMPDATLATLKIQPSEPRDSAVYFCASGLVPWAGSFPSNQPQHFGDGTRLSIL.

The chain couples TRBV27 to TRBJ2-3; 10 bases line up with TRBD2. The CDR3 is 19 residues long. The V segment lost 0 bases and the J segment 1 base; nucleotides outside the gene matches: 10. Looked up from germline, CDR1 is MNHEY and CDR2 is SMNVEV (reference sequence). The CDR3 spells CASSLSLAGVLLGTDTQYF. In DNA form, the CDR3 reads TGTGCCAGCAGTTTATCTCTAGCGGGAGTCCTACTGGGCACAGATACGCAGTATTTT.

The CDR3 sequence is CASSFGVATNEKLFF. For the CDR3, the DNA is TGTGCCAGCAGCTTTGGAGTTGCAACTAATGAAAAACTGTTTTTT. The chain links TRBV7-9 to TRBJ1-4, with no clear D. Trimming cost V 3 bases and J 0 bases, with 8 bases left between them. The CDR3 consists of 15 residues. CDR1 SEHNR and CDR2 FQNEAQ come from the germline V gene (reference sequence).

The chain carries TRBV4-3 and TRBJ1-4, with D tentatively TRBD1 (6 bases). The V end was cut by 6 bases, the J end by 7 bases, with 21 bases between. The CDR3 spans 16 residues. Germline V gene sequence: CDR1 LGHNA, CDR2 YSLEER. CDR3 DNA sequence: TGCGCCAGCAGTACAGGGTCCCCGGGGAGTGGTGAAAAACTGTTTTTT. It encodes CASSTGSPGSGEKLFF.